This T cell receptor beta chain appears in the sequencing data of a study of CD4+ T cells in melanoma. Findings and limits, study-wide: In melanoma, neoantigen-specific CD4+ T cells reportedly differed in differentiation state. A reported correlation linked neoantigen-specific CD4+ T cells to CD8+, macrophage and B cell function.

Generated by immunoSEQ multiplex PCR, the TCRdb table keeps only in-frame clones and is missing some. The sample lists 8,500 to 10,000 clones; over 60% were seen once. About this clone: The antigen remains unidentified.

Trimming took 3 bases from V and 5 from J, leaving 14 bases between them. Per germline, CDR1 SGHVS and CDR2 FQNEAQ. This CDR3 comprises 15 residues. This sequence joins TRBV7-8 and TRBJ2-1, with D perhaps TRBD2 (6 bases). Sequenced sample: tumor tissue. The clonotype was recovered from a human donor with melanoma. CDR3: CASSFTGTGNNEQFF. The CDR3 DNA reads TGTGCCAGCAGCTTTACCGGGACTGGGAACAATGAGCAGTTCTTC. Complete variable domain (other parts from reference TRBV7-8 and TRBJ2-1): GAGVSQSPRYKVAKRGQDVALRCDPISGHVSLFWYQQALGQGPEFLTYFQNEAQLDKSGLPSDRFFAERPEGSVSTLKIQRTQQEDSAVYLCASSFTGTGNNEQFFGPGTRLTVL.